The 9 T cell receptor beta chains below come from one sample, sequenced in a study of CD8 T cells in Susac syndrome. With random hexamers, reverse transcription was performed on about 0.5 to 1 ug of RNA. In TCRdb, the immunoSEQ multiplex PCR reads were re-called with MiXCR into one record per CDR3 protein. The sample includes fewer than 80,000 distinct CDR3 sequences, roughly 95% of them seen just once. Sequenced input: CD8+ T cells from PBMCs. Source of these receptors: a human donor with Susac syndrome.

This clonotype was found once. The chain has TRBV20-1 and TRBJ1-5, with D maybe TRBD1 (5 bases). CDR1 DFQATT and CDR2 SNEGSKA come from the germline V gene (reference sequence). CDR3 length equals 15 residues. Trimming took off 5 bases at V and 0 bases at J, with 14 bases between the two ends. CDR3 loop: CSAQIDSYSNQPQHF. CDR3 DNA: TGCAGTGCTCAAATAGACAGCTATAGCAATCAGCCCCAGCATTTT.

The CDR3 protein is CASSESFRNTEAFF. In nucleotides, the CDR3 is TGCGCCAGCAGTGAGTCTTTCAGGAACACTGAAGCTTTCTTT. This chain links TRBV10-2 with TRBJ1-1; no reliable D call. This CDR3 contains 14 residues. V lost 0 bases, J lost 1 base, and 6 bases lay in between. Germline V gives CDR1 WSHSY, CDR2 SAAADI.

The J gene is TRBJ2-3, the V gene TRBV4-1, with D unclear. This CDR3 is built from 15 residues. Germline CDR1 MGHRA, CDR2 YSYEKL. With 0 bases removed from V and 6 bases from J, the gap between germline ends came to 13 bases. The CDR3 DNA reads TGCGCCAGCAGCCAAGACCCCTCCCCCACCGATACGCAGTATTTT. Amino acids: CASSQDPSPTDTQYF.

This chain joins TRBV20-1 and TRBJ2-7, with D uncertain. The germline V gene has CDR1 DFQATT and CDR2 SNEGSKA (reference sequence). Trimming stripped 5 bases from V and 0 bases from J, with 8 bases between. This CDR3 comprises 12 residues. The CDR3 loop is CSAPTDSYEQYF. The DNA of the CDR3 is TGCAGTGCTCCGACTGACTCCTACGAGCAGTACTTC.

The chain has TRBV18 and TRBJ2-2, with D unresolved. The V gene's germline CDR1 is KGHSH and CDR2 LQKENI. CDR3 size: 12 residues. V was shortened by 5 bases and J by 6 bases, with 7 bases between the two germline ends. CDR3 sequence: CASSSGSGELFF. The CDR3 nucleotides read TGTGCCAGCTCATCAGGATCCGGGGAGCTGTTTTTT.

The chain couples TRBV10-3 to TRBJ2-1; D is tentatively TRBD1 or TRBD2 (7 bases each). This CDR3 is 14 amino acids long. Germline V gene sequence: CDR1 ENHRY, CDR2 SYGVKD. Between the trimmed V and J ends, which lost 6 bases and 2 bases, there was a span of 11 bases. The CDR3 DNA sequence: TGTGCCATCAGCAGGGGGGGCCCCTACAATGAGCAGTTCTTC. Translated: CAISRGGPYNEQFF.

This chain links TRBV11-2 with TRBJ2-3; D is perhaps TRBD2 (5 bases). The CDR3 loop spans 15 amino acids. Germline CDR1 reads SGHAT; CDR2 reads FQNNGV. V lost 0 bases and J lost 6, with 13 bases in between. CDR3 coding DNA: TGTGCCAGCAGCTTAGATTTTGGAGGATGGGATACGCAGTATTTT. Its protein product is CASSLDFGGWDTQYF.

This rearrangement joins TRBV6-1 to TRBJ1-2; possible D gene TRBD1, 6 bases. V was clipped by 1 base and J by 3 bases, with 12 bases between them. The CDR3 covers 15 residues. Germline V gene data show CDR1 as MNHNS and CDR2 as SASEGT. The CDR3 DNA reads TGTGCCAGCAGTGAAGAACAGGGACCTTACTATGGCTACACCTTC. This codes for CASSEEQGPYYGYTF.

V and J are TRBV5-1 and TRBJ2-1, with D perhaps matching TRBD2 (5 bases). V was cut by 7 bases and J by 2 bases, with 7 bases left in between. The CDR3 length is 12 residues. CDR1 is SGHRS and CDR2 is YFSETQ in the germline V gene. The CDR3 region is CASRGTYNEQFF. The CDR3 bases are TGCGCCAGCCGGGGTACCTACAATGAGCAGTTCTTC.